Each of the 26 T cell receptor beta chains below was sequenced from the same sample in a study of CD8 T cells in ankylosing spondylitis. A single record per CDR3 protein comes from TCRdb applying MiXCR to the 5' RACE reads. Among roughly 190,000 distinct CDR3 sequences listed, around 13% were seen once. The sequenced sample was blood, either unsorted or a sorted T cell fraction (not recorded which). The receptors here all came from a male donor with ankylosing spondylitis or in good health (not recorded which).

This chain connects TRBV6-5 to TRBJ1-1; no clear D gene. Germline V gene lookup returns CDR1 MNHEY and CDR2 SVGAGI. This CDR3 region has 12 residues. V lost 7 bases, J lost 1 base, and 7 bases lay in between. CDR3 loop: CASTGENTEAFF. The CDR3 nucleotides read TGTGCCAGCACCGGGGAGAACACTGAAGCTTTCTTT.

This clonotype was counted many times. This chain joins TRBV7-2 and TRBJ2-1; TRBD2 aligns across 13 bases. The CDR3 loop spans 17 amino acids. Per the germline V gene, CDR1 is SGHTA and CDR2 is FQGNSA. V dropped 5 bases and J dropped 5; count of bases not matched to a gene: 9. CDR3 sequence: CASSTSLAGGPDNEQFF. The CDR3 DNA sequence: TGTGCCAGCAGCACCTCACTAGCGGGGGGGCCTGACAATGAGCAGTTCTTC.

This chain connects TRBV20-1 to TRBJ2-3; 12 bases match TRBD2. CDR1 and CDR2 from the germline V gene are DFQATT and SNEGSKA (reference sequence). The CDR3 contains 17 residues. V lost 3 bases, J lost 6 bases, and 13 bases stayed unmatched. Here the CDR3 DNA reads TGCAGTGCTAGTCAGTGGTCTAGCGGGGGGGCTGGGGATACGCAGTATTTT. Translating it yields CSASQWSSGGAGDTQYF.

The sample holds many counts of this clonotype. The CDR3 sequence is CASSPFLTKTGALDTQYF. The CDR3 bases are TGTGCCAGCAGTCCCTTCCTCACCAAGACAGGGGCGCTCGATACGCAGTATTTT. This chain links TRBV12-3 or TRBV12-4 with TRBJ2-3; TRBD1 aligns across 8 bases. The V segment lost 5 bases and the J segment 6 bases; nucleotides outside the gene matches: 19. The CDR3 contains 18 residues.

The chain recombines TRBV19 with TRBJ2-7, with 9 bases that match TRBD1. CDR1 is LNHDA and CDR2 is SQIVND in the germline V gene (reference sequence). J was trimmed by 5 bases and V by 4 bases; bases with no gene match: 12. The CDR3 sequence is 16 residues long. As DNA, the CDR3 is TGTGCCAGTAGTACCGGCCCGGGACAGGGTCACCACGAGCAGTACTTC. This encodes CASSTGPGQGHHEQYF.

This clonotype appeared a few times. V and J are TRBV5-1 and TRBJ2-7, with 8 bases matching TRBD1. Germline V CDR1 and CDR2: SGHRS, YFSETQ. The J segment lost 7 bases and the V segment lost 0 bases, leaving 9 bases of the junction unmatched. CDR3 size: 15 residues. The chain's CDR3 is CASSLGQGAEEEQYF. The CDR3 bases are TGCGCCAGCAGCTTGGGTCAGGGGGCAGAGGAAGAGCAGTACTTC.

The chain employs TRBV27 and TRBJ2-5; a weak D match, TRBD2 (5 bases). The V gene's germline CDR1 is MNHEY and CDR2 SMNVEV (reference sequence). V was pared by 8 bases and J by 1 base, with 11 bases between. The CDR3 is made up of 13 amino acids. In DNA form, the CDR3 reads TGTGCCAGCGGACGACTACGCCAAGAGACCCAGTACTTC. Amino acid sequence: CASGRLRQETQYF.

This clonotype has a handful of counts. The chain combines TRBV7-9 with TRBJ2-5, with 12 positions matching TRBD2. V lost 5 bases, J lost 4 bases, and 11 bases stayed unmatched. CDR1 SEHNR and CDR2 FQNEAQ come from the germline V gene (reference sequence). The CDR3 is 17 residues long. The CDR3 loop reads CASSPSTSGREGETQYF. The CDR3 DNA is TGTGCCAGCAGCCCTTCGACTAGCGGGAGAGAAGGAGAGACCCAGTACTTC. Full variable domain (missing parts from reference TRBV7-9 and TRBJ2-5): DTGVSQNPRHKITKRGQNVTFRCDPISEHNRLYWYRQTLGQGPEFLTYFQNEAQLEKSRLLSDRFSAERPKGSFSTLEIQRTEQGDSAMYLCASSPSTSGREGETQYFGPGTRLLVL.

V is TRBV11-2 and J is TRBJ2-1; TRBD2 agrees at 8 bases. The V segment lost 4 bases and the J segment 0 bases; nucleotides outside the gene matches: 8. The CDR3 has 17 residues. Germline V gene lookup returns CDR1 SGHAT and CDR2 FQNNGV. The CDR3 is CASSSELAESSYNEQFF. The CDR3 DNA sequence: TGTGCCAGCAGCTCCGAACTAGCGGAGAGCTCCTACAATGAGCAGTTCTTC.

This clonotype was seen at least ten times. The CDR3: CASSLGIESPGELFF. CDR3 DNA: TGTGCCAGCAGCTTAGGGATTGAGTCTCCCGGGGAGCTGTTTTTT. The V and J genes are TRBV7-9 and TRBJ2-2, with D unresolved. The germline CDR1 and CDR2 sequences are SEHNR and FQNEAQ (reference sequence). The V and J ends lost 1 base and 6 bases respectively, with 12 bases between them. There are 15 residues in the CDR3.

The chain is built from TRBV20-1 and TRBJ2-3; 13 bases match TRBD2. CDR3 length equals 16 residues. Germline CDR1 reads DFQATT; CDR2 reads SNEGSKA (reference sequence). With 2 bases clipped from V and 5 bases from J, the junction kept 7 bases outside the gene matches. CDR3 in amino acids: CSARLLAGGPGDTQYF. In DNA, the CDR3 is TGCAGTGCTAGACTACTAGCGGGGGGGCCCGGAGATACGCAGTATTTT.

The chain joins TRBV13 to TRBJ1-5; the D is unclear. The CDR3 has 19 amino acids. The V gene's germline CDR1 is PRHDT and CDR2 FYEKMQ (reference sequence). V was cut by 0 bases and J by 0 bases, with 18 bases left in between. CDR3 nucleotides: TGTGCCAGCAGCTTAGGCCCGATGGTTGGCAGCTATAGCAATCAGCCCCAGCATTTT. Protein sequence: CASSLGPMVGSYSNQPQHF.

This clonotype was counted at least ten times. This rearrangement joins TRBV9 to TRBJ2-1, with D perhaps matching TRBD1 (5 bases). Trimming pared 0 bases from V and 6 bases from J, leaving 13 bases between. CDR1 and CDR2 (germline): SGDLS, YYNGEE. This CDR3 has 15 residues. CDR3 coding DNA: TGTGCCAGCAGCGTAGAAGGGGCCACCACCAATGAGCAGTTCTTC. Amino acid sequence: CASSVEGATTNEQFF.

There are a few counts of this clonotype. The chain uses TRBV4-1 and TRBJ1-2; D call uncertain. V was shortened by 0 bases and J by 4 bases, with 12 bases between the two germline ends. CDR3 length: 15 amino acids. CDR1 and CDR2 (germline): MGHRA, YSYEKL. CDR3 region: CASSQEDGLGYGYTF. The CDR3, as DNA: TGCGCCAGCAGCCAAGAGGATGGATTAGGCTATGGCTACACCTTC.

The V and J genes are TRBV7-9 and TRBJ2-7, with a tentative D call TRBD2 (6 bases). Trimming took 1 base from V and 2 from J, leaving 12 bases between them. The CDR3 loop spans 15 amino acids. Germline CDR1 SEHNR, CDR2 FQNEAQ (reference sequence). The DNA of the CDR3 is TGTGCCAGCAGCTTAGGGTGGGGGGATACCTACGAGCAGTACTTC. Protein product: CASSLGWGDTYEQYF.

This clonotype has just a few counts. J is TRBJ1-5 and V is TRBV13, with TRBD1 matching 7 bases. V was clipped by 5 bases and J by 7 bases; unmatched bases: 11. The CDR3 totals 15 residues. Per the germline V gene, CDR1 is PRHDT and CDR2 is FYEKMQ (reference sequence). This CDR3 reads CASSNHIQGNQPQHF. DNA of the CDR3: TGTGCCAGCAGCAACCATATACAGGGGAACCAGCCCCAGCATTTT.

The table lists this clonotype with many counts. The V call is TRBV5-1, the J call TRBJ2-3; D is undetermined. The length of the CDR3 is 12 residues. The germline gives CDR1 SGHRS, CDR2 YFSETQ. Trimming left V 2 bases short and J 6 bases short, with 7 bases between. This CDR3 is CASSFLRDTQYF. CDR3 in DNA: TGCGCCAGCAGCTTTCTACGTGATACGCAGTATTTT.

This chain links TRBV12-3 or TRBV12-4 with TRBJ1-5; D not resolved. V lost 7 bases and J 4 bases, leaving 11 bases between the germline ends. The CDR3 runs 13 residues. The CDR3 region is CASTFDRNQPQHF. The CDR3 DNA reads as TGTGCCAGCACCTTCGACCGGAATCAGCCCCAGCATTTT.

The genes are TRBV20-1 and TRBJ2-1; the D gene could be TRBD1 or TRBD2 (5 bases each). The germline V and J ends were trimmed by 4 bases and 6 bases, with 19 bases remaining between them. Germline CDR1 is DFQATT and CDR2 is SNEGSKA (reference sequence). The CDR3 has 15 amino acids. CDR3 in DNA: TGCAGTGCTATGGTCGGGGCGAGGCTAGGCAATGAGCAGTTCTTC. Amino acid sequence: CSAMVGARLGNEQFF.

The chain links TRBV5-4 to TRBJ2-7, with TRBD2 identical over 7 bases. Germline V lookup: CDR1 SGHNT, CDR2 YYREEE (reference sequence). Trimming at V came to 3 bases and at J to 0 bases, leaving 18 bases not matched to a gene. This CDR3 contains 19 residues. The CDR3 spells CASSSPRGSGLADSYEQYF. As DNA, the CDR3 is TGTGCCAGCAGCTCGCCTCGAGGGAGTGGGCTAGCGGACTCCTACGAGCAGTACTTC.

The CDR3 region has the DNA TGTGCCACCTCAACCAGCGGTTCACCCCTCCACTTT. This encodes CATSTSGSPLHF. The V gene is TRBV28, the J gene TRBJ1-6; no reliable D call. The germline V and J ends were trimmed by 10 bases and 9 bases, with 13 bases remaining between them. CDR3 length: 12 amino acids. The germline CDR1 and CDR2 sequences are MDHEN and SYDVKM. The whole variable domain, remainder taken from reference TRBV28 and TRBJ1-6, is DVKVTQSSRYLVKRTGEKVFLECVQDMDHENMFWYRQDPGLGLRLIYFSYDVKMKEKGDIPEGYSVSREKKERFSLILESASTNQTSMYLCATSTSGSPLHFGNGTRLTVT.

In its sample, this clonotype was seen a few times. The chain links TRBV20-1 to TRBJ2-2, with 11 bases matching TRBD2. This CDR3 spans 14 amino acids. Germline V gene data show CDR1 as DFQATT and CDR2 as SNEGSKA (reference sequence). V was pared by 4 bases and J by 3 bases, with 1 base of the junction left unmatched. In nucleotides, the CDR3 is TGCAGTGCTAAACTAGCGGGGGACACCGGGGAGCTGTTTTTT. It specifies CSAKLAGDTGELFF.

This clonotype has a handful of counts. The J gene is TRBJ2-1, the V gene TRBV27, with D possibly matching TRBD1 (6 bases). Trimming shortened V by 5 bases and J by 1 base, and 15 bases separated the two germline ends. Germline-derived CDR1 and CDR2 are MNHEY and SMNVEV (reference sequence). The CDR3 is 16 amino acids. Here the CDR3 reads CASSPTGPWSYNEQFF. The DNA for the CDR3 is TGTGCCAGCAGTCCCACAGGGCCATGGTCCTACAATGAGCAGTTCTTC.

The rearrangement joins TRBV19 to TRBJ1-1; perhaps TRBD1 as D (6 bases). This CDR3 has 14 residues. The germline gives CDR1 LNHDA, CDR2 SQIVND (reference sequence). Trimming left V 3 bases short and J 0 bases short, with 8 bases between. The CDR3 sequence: CASSMNRVNTEAFF. DNA of the CDR3: TGTGCCAGTAGTATGAACAGGGTGAACACTGAAGCTTTCTTT.

The rearrangement joins TRBV10-3 to TRBJ2-1; D might be TRBD1 or TRBD2, each matching 5 bases. The CDR3 consists of 15 residues. Germline V gene sequence: CDR1 ENHRY, CDR2 SYGVKD. With 5 bases removed from V and 2 bases from J, the gap between germline ends came to 13 bases. This chain's CDR3 is CAISTPGPTYNEQFF. The CDR3 nucleotides read TGTGCCATCAGTACCCCGGGGCCAACCTACAATGAGCAGTTCTTC.

V gene TRBV4-1 combines with J gene TRBJ2-7; 7 bases line up with TRBD1. Germline V lookup: CDR1 MGHRA, CDR2 YSYEKL. The V gene end was trimmed by 1 base and the J gene end by 2 bases; junction bases not matched to a gene: 8. This CDR3 comprises 16 residues. The CDR3 DNA reads TGCGCCAGCAGCCAAGGTTGGGACAGAACTACCTACGAGCAGTACTTC. It yields the protein CASSQGWDRTTYEQYF.